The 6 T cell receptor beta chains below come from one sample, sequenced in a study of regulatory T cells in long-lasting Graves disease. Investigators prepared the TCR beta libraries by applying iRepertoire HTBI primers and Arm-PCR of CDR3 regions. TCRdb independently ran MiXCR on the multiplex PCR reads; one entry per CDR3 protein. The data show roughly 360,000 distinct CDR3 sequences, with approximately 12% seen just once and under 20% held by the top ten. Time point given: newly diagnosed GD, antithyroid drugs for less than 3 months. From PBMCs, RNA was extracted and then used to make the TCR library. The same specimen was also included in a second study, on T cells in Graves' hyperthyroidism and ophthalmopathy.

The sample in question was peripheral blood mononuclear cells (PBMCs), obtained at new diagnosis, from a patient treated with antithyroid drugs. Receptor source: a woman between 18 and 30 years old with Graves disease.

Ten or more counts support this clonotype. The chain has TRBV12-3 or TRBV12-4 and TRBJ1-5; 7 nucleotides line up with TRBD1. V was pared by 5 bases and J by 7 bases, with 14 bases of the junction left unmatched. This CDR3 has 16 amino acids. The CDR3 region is CASSPRTGPLGQPQHF. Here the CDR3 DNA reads TGTGCCAGCAGTCCTCGGACAGGTCCGTTGGGACAGCCCCAGCATTTT.

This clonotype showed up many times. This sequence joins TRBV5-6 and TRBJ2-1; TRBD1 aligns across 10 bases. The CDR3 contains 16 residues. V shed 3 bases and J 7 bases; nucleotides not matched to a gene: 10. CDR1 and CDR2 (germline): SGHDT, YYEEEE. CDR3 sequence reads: CASSSPGTGVVNEQFF. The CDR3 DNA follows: TGTGCCAGCAGCTCCCCGGGGACAGGGGTGGTGAATGAGCAGTTCTTC.

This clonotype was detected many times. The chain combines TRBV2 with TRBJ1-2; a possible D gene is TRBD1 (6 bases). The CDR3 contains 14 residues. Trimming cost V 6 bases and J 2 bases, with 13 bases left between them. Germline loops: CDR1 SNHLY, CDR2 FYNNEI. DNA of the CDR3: TGTGCCAGCAGCGGGATAACAGGGAACTATGGCTACACCTTC. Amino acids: CASSGITGNYGYTF.

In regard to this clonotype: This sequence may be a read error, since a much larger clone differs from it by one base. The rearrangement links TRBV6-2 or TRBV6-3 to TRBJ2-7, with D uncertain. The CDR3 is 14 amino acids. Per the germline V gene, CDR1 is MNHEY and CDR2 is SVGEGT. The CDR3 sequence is CANSYELGGYEQYF. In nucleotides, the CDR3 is TGTGCCAACAGTTACGAATTGGGTGGCTACGAGCAGTACTTC.

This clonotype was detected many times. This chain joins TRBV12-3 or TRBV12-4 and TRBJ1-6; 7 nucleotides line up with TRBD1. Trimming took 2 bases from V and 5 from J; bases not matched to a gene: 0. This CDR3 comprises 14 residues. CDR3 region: CASSLTGDNSPLHF. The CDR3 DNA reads TGTGCCAGCAGTTTAACAGGGGATAATTCACCCCTCCACTTT.

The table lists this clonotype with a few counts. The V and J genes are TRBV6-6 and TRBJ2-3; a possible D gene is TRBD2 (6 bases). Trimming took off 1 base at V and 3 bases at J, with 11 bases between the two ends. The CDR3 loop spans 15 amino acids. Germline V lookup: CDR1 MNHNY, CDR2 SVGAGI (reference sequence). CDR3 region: CASSYWSGGTDTQYF. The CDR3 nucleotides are TGTGCCAGCAGTTACTGGAGCGGAGGGACAGATACGCAGTATTTT.